This T cell receptor beta chain was captured in a study of blood T cell repertoires in COVID-19. Data came from immunoSEQ multiplex PCR; TCRdb stores just in-frame clones and leaves some out. The sample includes roughly 59,000 clones, approximately 82% of them seen just once. V was clipped by 5 bases and J by 3 bases, with 14 bases between them. This CDR3 spans 14 amino acids. Per germline, CDR1 SGHVS and CDR2 FQNEAQ. Sequencing was carried out using peripheral blood. The rearrangement links TRBV7-8 to TRBJ2-7, with D possibly TRBD1 on 6 matching bases. This TCR came from a man older than 75 with acute or convalescent COVID-19. The CDR3 here is CASSGPGQFYEQYF. Written as DNA, the CDR3 is TGTGCCAGCAGCGGTCCGGGACAATTCTACGAGCAGTACTTC.